This record covers a single T cell receptor beta chain. Its antigen is not known. Here immunoSEQ multiplex PCR was the method, and the copy in TCRdb shows in-frame clones only, minus some. The table lists approximately 10,000 clones, roughly 88% of them singletons. Methotrexate plus calcineurin inhibitor accompanied controls' myeloablative marrow transplants; sampling was 1 year later. These data come from a study of T cells after posttransplantation cyclophosphamide. Study conclusions and caveats: Recipient CMV seropositivity and CMV reactivation strongly tracked TRB clonality.

Germline values: CDR1 MDHEN, CDR2 SYDVKM. Deletions cut 3 bases from V and 1 base from J, with 8 bases between. This CDR3 spans 14 amino acids. The sequencing used PBMCs, collected after an allogeneic stem cell transplant with a calcineurin inhibitor and methotrexate. J is TRBJ2-3 and V is TRBV28; possibly TRBD1 for D (5 bases). This sequence originates from a young adult male patient who received an allogeneic stem cell transplant from an unrelated donor, was CMV-positive, and had no GVHD. Some T cells may be transferred from the graft donor. CDR3 residues: CASSLGQRTDTQYF. CDR3 bases: TGTGCCAGCAGTTTGGGGCAGCGCACAGATACGCAGTATTTT. Filled out from reference TRBV28 and TRBJ2-3, the complete variable domain reads DVKVTQSSRYLVKRTGEKVFLECVQDMDHENMFWYRQDPGLGLRLIYFSYDVKMKEKGDIPEGYSVSREKKERFSLILESASTNQTSMYLCASSLGQRTDTQYFGPGTRLTVL.